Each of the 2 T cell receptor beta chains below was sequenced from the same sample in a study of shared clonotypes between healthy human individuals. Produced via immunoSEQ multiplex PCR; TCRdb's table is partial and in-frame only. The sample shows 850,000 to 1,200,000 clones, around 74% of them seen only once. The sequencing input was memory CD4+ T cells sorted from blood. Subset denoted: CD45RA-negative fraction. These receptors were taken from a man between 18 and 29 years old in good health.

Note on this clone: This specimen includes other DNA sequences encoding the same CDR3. CDR3 DNA sequence: TGTGCCAGCAGTTACTCGTCAGGGAGAAGCTCCTACGAGCAGTACTTC. Translated: CASSYSSGRSSYEQYF. The chain carries TRBV6-5 and TRBJ2-7; D may correspond to TRBD1 or TRBD2 (5 bases each). V lost 0 bases and J 0 bases, leaving 12 bases between the germline ends. The CDR3 loop spans 16 amino acids. Germline V gene sequence: CDR1 MNHEY, CDR2 SVGAGI.

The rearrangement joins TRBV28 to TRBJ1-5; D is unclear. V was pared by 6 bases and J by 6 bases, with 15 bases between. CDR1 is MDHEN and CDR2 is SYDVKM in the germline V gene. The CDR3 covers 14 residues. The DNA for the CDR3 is TGTGCCAGCAGGAGGACCTTAAAGGGTCAGCCCCAGCATTTT. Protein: CASRRTLKGQPQHF.